This TCR beta chain was captured in a study of cytomegalovirus exposure and HLA in healthy donors. Study-wide results and caveats: Later on, an analysis tied 15,000 to 20,000 TCR beta sequences to HLA alleles at 0.05 false discovery rate.

V lost 6 bases to trimming and J lost 4 bases; unmatched junction nucleotides: 17. Germline V lookup: CDR1 SGHRS, CDR2 YFSETQ. The CDR3 runs to 18 residues. It was with 60 Vbeta and 13 Jbeta primers that the PCR ran. As handled by the study authors: In a later analysis, of approximately 81 million unique beta chains, roughly 9.9 million appeared in at least two donors. Assay used: immunoSEQ multiplex PCR; TCRdb lists only in-frame clones, some missing. Clone size and V and J calls were adopted from that table, with D and trimming inferred from the DNA. The sample gives approximately 200,000 clones, about 77% of which show up once; 4.5% to 7.5% is in the top ten. A single count supports this clone. Its specificity is not known.

This clonotype was obtained from a woman aged 25 to 39 in good health and CMV-seropositive. V is TRBV5-1 and J is TRBJ2-5; 11 bases map to TRBD2. Source material: PBMCs. This chain's CDR3 is CASTHLRGASGRPETQYF. The CDR3, as DNA: TGCGCCAGCACCCACCTGAGGGGGGCTAGCGGGAGGCCAGAGACCCAGTACTTC. Using reference TRBV5-1 and TRBJ2-5 for the parts outside the CDR3, the full variable domain is KAGVTQTPRYLIKTRGQQVTLSCSPISGHRSVSWYQQTPGQGLQFLFEYFSETQRNKGNFPGRFSGRQFSNSRSEMNVSTLELGDSALYLCASTHLRGASGRPETQYFGPGTRLLVL.